Presented here are 11 T cell receptor beta chains from one specimen sequenced in a study of neoadjuvant nivolumab and ipilimumab in lung cancer. Repertoires were generated with immunoSEQ multiplex PCR, while TCRdb's copy carries only in-frame clones and drops some. Of 25,000 to 30,000 clones listed, over 80% were seen once; the top ten hold about 5.5%. The sequencing here drew on tumor tissue, taken after neoadjuvant nivolumab, alone or with ipilimumab, at or shortly before surgery. These receptors were obtained from an adult with non-small cell lung cancer.

This clone has more than one count but fewer than ten. The rearrangement uses TRBV11-3 and TRBJ1-1; D is undetermined. This CDR3 contains 13 residues. Germline V gene lookup returns CDR1 SGHNT and CDR2 YENEEA. V was pared by 1 base and J by 2 bases, with 5 bases between. The CDR3 sequence is CASSLGANTEAFF. The CDR3 DNA sequence: TGTGCCAGCAGCTTAGGCGCCAACACTGAAGCTTTCTTT.

The chain couples TRBV2 to TRBJ2-6; tentatively, D is TRBD2 (5 bases). From germline, CDR1 is SNHLY and CDR2 FYNNEI. CDR3 length: 16 amino acids. V lost 7 bases, J lost 0 bases, and 13 bases lay in between. This CDR3 reads CASNLGIPSGANVLTF. The CDR3 region has the DNA TGTGCCAGCAACCTCGGGATCCCCTCTGGGGCCAACGTCCTGACTTTC.

CDR3 amino acids: CASSLDVGFNQPQHF. The DNA for the CDR3 is TGTGCCAGCAGCTTAGATGTGGGGTTCAATCAGCCCCAGCATTTT. J is TRBJ1-5 and V is TRBV11-2; no clear D. Trimming cost V 0 bases and J 3 bases, with 9 bases left between them. In germline, CDR1 is SGHAT, CDR2 FQNNGV. This CDR3 contains 15 residues.

The chain recombines TRBV5-1 with TRBJ1-2; D uncertain. The CDR3 consists of 15 residues. V was clipped by 0 bases and J by 0 bases, with 9 bases between them. Germline V CDR1 and CDR2: SGHRS, YFSETQ. This CDR3 reads CASSLEPLSNYGYTF. CDR3 DNA sequence: TGCGCCAGCAGCTTGGAGCCCCTTTCTAACTATGGCTACACCTTC.

The genes are TRBV13 and TRBJ2-7; 7 nucleotides agree with TRBD1. Trimming took 5 bases from V and 3 from J; bases not matched to a gene: 4. CDR1 is PRHDT and CDR2 is FYEKMQ in the germline V gene (reference sequence). The CDR3 loop spans 13 amino acids. The CDR3: CASSPPGGYEQYF. CDR3 sequence (DNA): TGTGCCAGCAGCCCCCCAGGGGGCTACGAGCAGTACTTC.

The chain links TRBV11-3 to TRBJ2-3; D not certain. The V end lost 5 bases, the J end lost 5 bases, and 11 bases lay between the germline ends. The germline V gene encodes CDR1 SGHNT and CDR2 YENEEA. The CDR3 runs to 13 residues. The CDR3 protein is CASSPRGEDTQYF. The CDR3 DNA is TGTGCCAGCAGCCCCCGTGGGGAAGATACGCAGTATTTT.

This chain links TRBV5-1 with TRBJ2-5, with 8 bases that match TRBD1. The J segment lost 3 bases and the V segment lost 4 bases, leaving 5 bases of the junction unmatched. Per the germline V gene, CDR1 is SGHRS and CDR2 is YFSETQ. This CDR3 region has 14 residues. The chain's CDR3 is CASSTGQAEETQYF. The CDR3 DNA reads as TGCGCCAGCAGCACGGGACAGGCCGAAGAGACCCAGTACTTC.

The gene calls are TRBV4-2 and TRBJ2-7; 7 bases align to TRBD2. The trim removed 1 base at V and 0 bases at J, leaving 6 bases unmatched. Germline V gene lookup returns CDR1 LGHNA and CDR2 YNFKEQ. The CDR3 has 16 amino acids. The CDR3 sequence: CASSQAGRESSYEQYF. The CDR3 nucleotides are TGTGCCAGCAGCCAAGCGGGGCGGGAGAGCTCCTACGAGCAGTACTTC.

The rearrangement joins TRBV14 to TRBJ2-7; 10 bases map to TRBD1. The J segment lost 6 bases and the V segment lost 1 base, leaving 0 bases of the junction unmatched. Germline V gene lookup returns CDR1 SGHDN and CDR2 FVKESK. The CDR3 has 13 amino acids. CDR3: CASSQGTGGEQYF. DNA of the CDR3: TGTGCCAGCAGCCAAGGGACAGGGGGCGAGCAGTACTTC.

The chain combines TRBV5-1 with TRBJ2-7; D uncertain. This CDR3 contains 14 residues. CDR1 and CDR2 (germline): SGHRS, YFSETQ. V shed 0 bases and J shed 2 bases, with 9 bases lying between them. The CDR3 DNA reads as TGCGCCAGCAGCTTGGAGGCAGAGCCCTACGAGCAGTACTTC. Translation gives CASSLEAEPYEQYF.

The CDR3: CAWTGQGEKLFF. DNA of the CDR3: TGTGCCTGGACAGGGCAGGGTGAAAAACTGTTTTTT. The V call is TRBV30, the J call TRBJ1-4, with a possible D match to TRBD1 (5 bases). Trimming shortened V by 4 bases and J by 7 bases, and 10 bases separated the two germline ends. This CDR3 comprises 12 residues. CDR1 and CDR2 (germline): GTSNPN, SVGIG (reference sequence).